A selection of T cell receptor beta chains follows, all from one sample in a study of T cell responses to AZD1222 COVID-19 vaccine. Data came from immunoSEQ multiplex PCR; TCRdb stores just in-frame clones and leaves some out. The sample lists around 70,000 clones; 79% were seen once. Sequenced material: peripheral blood, taken on day 0 of MenACWY control vaccination. These receptors were obtained from an adult in good health. Each CDR3 is given with its conserved first and last residue. D genes are given only for firm matches. Clone size is shown for a subset of rows, as once, few, many or a class of expanded clone.

CDR3nt	CDR3aa	abundance	d_gene	j_gene	v_gene
TGTGCCACCGCAGGGAATCCCAATCAGCCCCAGCATTTT	CATAGNPNQPQHF	once	NA	TRBJ1-5	TRBV19
TGCGCCAGCAGCCCCGGGACAGGGACAACCTATGGCTACACCTTC	CASSPGTGTTYGYTF	NA	TRBD1	TRBJ1-2	TRBV4-3
TGCAGCGTTAGGGGACAGGGGGAGGATGGCTACACCTTC	CSVRGQGEDGYTF	NA	TRBD1	TRBJ1-2	TRBV29-1
TGTGCCAGTAGTTGGGACCCGGGGAGGAACACTGAAGCTTTCTTT	CASSWDPGRNTEAFF	NA	NA	TRBJ1-1	TRBV19
TGTGCCATGGCTGCAGACATGAACACTGAAGCTTTCTTT	CAMAADMNTEAFF	NA	NA	TRBJ1-1	TRBV10-3
TGTGCCAGCAGCTTAACCCCTAGCGGGACAGAGGCAGATACGCAGTATTTT	CASSLTPSGTEADTQYF	few	TRBD2	TRBJ2-3	TRBV7-3
TGCGCCAGCAGCCGTAGACAGGGGGCCGCTGAAGCTTTCTTT	CASSRRQGAAEAFF	NA	TRBD1	TRBJ1-1	TRBV5-1
TGTGCCAGCAGTTACAAGGAGGCACGAGGCCCAGATACGCAGTATTTT	CASSYKEARGPDTQYF	NA	NA	TRBJ2-3	TRBV6-5
TGTGCCAGCAGAGGGGAAGGTGGCTACACCTTC	CASRGEGGYTF	NA	NA	TRBJ1-2	TRBV6-5
TGTGCCAGCAGCCCGGGGACAGGAGGGTGGTCAAGCTATGGCTACACCTTC	CASSPGTGGWSSYGYTF	NA	TRBD1	TRBJ1-2	TRBV6-2/TRBV6-3
TGTGCCAGCAGTTACTCATCGGGGCCCCAATTCGGGACCCAGTACTTC	CASSYSSGPQFGTQYF	NA	NA	TRBJ2-5	TRBV6-2/TRBV6-3
TGTGCCAGCAGAGCCGGGACAGGGAACACTGAAGCTTTCTTT	CASRAGTGNTEAFF	NA	TRBD1	TRBJ1-1	TRBV6-5
TGCAGCGTTGAAGCCCCCGGGGGACGCACAGATACGCAGTATTTT	CSVEAPGGRTDTQYF	NA	NA	TRBJ2-3	TRBV29-1
TGTGCCAGCAGTGGGCGGGGCCTCTCCTACGAGCAGTACTTC	CASSGRGLSYEQYF	NA	NA	TRBJ2-7	TRBV2
TGTGCCACCAGCCGGGGACAGCCTTTGAACACTGAAGCTTTCTTT	CATSRGQPLNTEAFF	NA	TRBD1	TRBJ1-1	TRBV15
TGTGCCAGCAGCCTGGGACAGGGGAGCACTGAAGCTTTCTTT	CASSLGQGSTEAFF	once	TRBD1	TRBJ1-1	TRBV7-9
TGTGCCAGCAGTGTACATAAAGCTGAAGCTTTCTTT	CASSVHKAEAFF	once	NA	TRBJ1-1	TRBV2
TGTGCCAGCACTCCTAAATCAGGGTTTCAGCCCCAGCATTTT	CASTPKSGFQPQHF	once	NA	TRBJ1-5	TRBV28
TGTGCCAGCAGTTTATCATACGGACAGGGCTCCTACGAGCAGTACTTC	CASSLSYGQGSYEQYF	NA	TRBD1	TRBJ2-7	TRBV27
TGTGCCAGCAGCCAGGGCGGGATCAAAGGAGATACGCAGTATTTT	CASSQGGIKGDTQYF	NA	NA	TRBJ2-3	TRBV3-1/TRBV3-2
TGTGCCAGCAGCCAAGTTTATGGGGCATACACAGATACGCAGTATTTT	CASSQVYGAYTDTQYF	once	NA	TRBJ2-3	TRBV14
TGTGCCAGCAGCCGATCACAGGGGGCAGGAAACACTGAAGCTTTCTTT	CASSRSQGAGNTEAFF	NA	TRBD1	TRBJ1-1	TRBV6-6
TGTGCCAGCAGCCTAAGGTTGGGCGGGGAGCTGTTTTTT	CASSLRLGGELFF	NA	NA	TRBJ2-2	TRBV5-4
TGTGCCTGGAGTGGGGCCGGGGGATTCAATCAGCCCCAGCATTTT	CAWSGAGGFNQPQHF	few	NA	TRBJ1-5	TRBV30
TGTGCCAGCAGCCCCCGCGATAGGGGGCATCGGGTAGCTTTCTTT	CASSPRDRGHRVAFF	NA	NA	TRBJ1-1	TRBV21-1
TGTGCCAGCAGCCCCTCCCCGCGGGGGGGCAGCACCGGGGAGCTGTTTTTT	CASSPSPRGGSTGELFF	NA	TRBD2	TRBJ2-2	TRBV7-2
TGTGCCAGCTCGGAAGGAGGGGCGCTGGGAGAGACCCAGTACTTC	CASSEGGALGETQYF	once	NA	TRBJ2-5	TRBV18
TGTGCCAGTAGTGCCGGGACAGGGAACTCACCCCTCCACTTT	CASSAGTGNSPLHF	few	TRBD1	TRBJ1-6	TRBV19
TGTGCCAGCAGCCCGGACCTATTGGGACGAGGGGCCAACGTCCTGACTTTC	CASSPDLLGRGANVLTF	few	NA	TRBJ2-6	TRBV2
TGTGCCAGCAGCCAACAAGGATACACTGAAGCTTTCTTT	CASSQQGYTEAFF	few	NA	TRBJ1-1	TRBV3-1/TRBV3-2
TGTGCCTGGTCGGACGGTAACTATGGCTACACCTTC	CAWSDGNYGYTF	NA	NA	TRBJ1-2	TRBV30
TGCGCCAGCAGCCAAGACAACAGGGAAGCGAGCGGTGAAAAACTGTTTTTT	CASSQDNREASGEKLFF	NA	NA	TRBJ1-4	TRBV4-1
TGTGCCAGCAGAGATACAGGGGGCAGTGAAAAACTGTTTTTT	CASRDTGGSEKLFF	NA	TRBD1	TRBJ1-4	TRBV2
TGTGCCAGCAGCCGCGGTGGCGGGACAAACTATGGCTACACCTTC	CASSRGGGTNYGYTF	NA	NA	TRBJ1-2	TRBV11-2
TGTGCCAGCAGCTTAGGTAACAGGGTCAACACAGATACGCAGTATTTT	CASSLGNRVNTDTQYF	NA	NA	TRBJ2-3	TRBV11-2
TGTGCCAGCAGCTCGTTTAACGGGGTAGGAGGCTACACCTTC	CASSSFNGVGGYTF	NA	NA	TRBJ1-2	TRBV7-9
TGTGCCAGCAGCTCCGGACCCTCGAACACCGGGGAGCTGTTTTTT	CASSSGPSNTGELFF	NA	NA	TRBJ2-2	TRBV7-9
TGTGCCAGCAGCTTAAATCCGGGACAGGGGGCCTACGAGCAGTACTTC	CASSLNPGQGAYEQYF	NA	TRBD1	TRBJ2-7	TRBV7-8
TGCGCCAGCAGCCGATCGACTAGCTGGAGCCCATCAGAGGATGAGCAGTTCTTC	CASSRSTSWSPSEDEQFF	NA	TRBD2	TRBJ2-1	TRBV5-1
TGCGCCAGCAGCCCCGTCCACAGCACAGATACGCAGTATTTT	CASSPVHSTDTQYF	NA	NA	TRBJ2-3	TRBV5-1
TGTGCCAGCAGCAAAGTAGAGGATGAGCAGTTCTTC	CASSKVEDEQFF	NA	NA	TRBJ2-1	TRBV21-1
TGTGCCAGCAGTTATCAGGGTGGACAGCTCTATAATTCACCCCTCCACTTT	CASSYQGGQLYNSPLHF	NA	NA	TRBJ1-6	TRBV28
TGTGCCAGCAGGCGTAGCGGTCACAGGGGGCCCACCGGGGAGCTGTTTTTT	CASRRSGHRGPTGELFF	many	TRBD1	TRBJ2-2	TRBV7-9
TGTGCCAGAAGCTTGTCCCGACAGGGGGCGTGGAGGGCTGAAGCTTTCTTT	CARSLSRQGAWRAEAFF	NA	TRBD1	TRBJ1-1	TRBV5-3
TGCGCCAGCAGCTACCCCGGACAGTCCTCAGATACGCAGTATTTT	CASSYPGQSSDTQYF	NA	NA	TRBJ2-3	TRBV4-1
TGTGCCAGCAGCCAAGATGAACAGGGGGCGCGGGGCTACACCTTC	CASSQDEQGARGYTF	NA	TRBD1	TRBJ1-2	TRBV3-1/TRBV3-2
TGTGCCAGCACCCCCTCGAGCTCCTACAATGAGCAGTTCTTC	CASTPSSSYNEQFF	NA	NA	TRBJ2-1	TRBV6-5
TGTGCCTGGGCCGGGGACACCCGAAACACTGAAGCTTTCTTT	CAWAGDTRNTEAFF	NA	NA	TRBJ1-1	TRBV30
TGTGCCAGCAGGCCGATCCAGGGAAACCAGCCCCAGCATTTT	CASRPIQGNQPQHF	once	NA	TRBJ1-5	TRBV6-5